These T cell receptor beta chains were read from a single sample in a study of a mutant IDH1 vaccine in newly diagnosed glioma. Using immunoSEQ multiplex PCR, the repertoire was profiled, and TCRdb retains in-frame clones only, with some absent. This sample carries about 15,000 clones, around 87% of them seen once, and the ten largest clones take roughly 10%. The material was PBMCs, obtained from a glioma patient treated with radiotherapy, temozolomide or both. The receptors come from a woman aged 40-49 years with glioma. Some clones in this sample may be carry-over from other donors' samples. Each CDR3 is given with its conserved first and last residue. Each record gives: J gene, D gene, clone size, V gene, CDR3 DNA, CDR3 protein. The D gene is left open where the match is weak. A row's size may be missing; if present it is once, few, many or a size class.

TRBJ2-2,-,-,TRBV6-1,TGTGCCAGCAGTGAAGGGGTCGGGAGTTACACCGGGGAGCTGTTTTTT,CASSEGVGSYTGELFF
TRBJ1-1,-,-,TRBV9,TGTGCCAGCAGCGGCCTAGATAAGAACACTGAAGCTTTCTTT,CASSGLDKNTEAFF
TRBJ1-4,-,once,TRBV15,TGTGCCACCAGCAGAGTCAGAGGGGACGAAAAACTGTTTTTT,CATSRVRGDEKLFF
TRBJ1-5,-,once,TRBV6-6,TGTGCCAGCACCGACGGGGGCAGTCAGCCCCAGCATTTT,CASTDGGSQPQHF
TRBJ1-1,TRBD1,-,TRBV30,TGTGCCTGGAGTGTAAGGGTGACAGGGGAGACGGGCACTGAAGCTTTCTTT,CAWSVRVTGETGTEAFF
TRBJ1-6,-,-,TRBV30,TGTGCCTGGTCTGTTGACTATAATTCACCCCTCCACTTT,CAWSVDYNSPLHF
TRBJ2-7,-,-,TRBV5-4,TGTGCCAGCAGCTTAGGGGTTGGCGAGCAGTACTTC,CASSLGVGEQYF
TRBJ2-1,-,-,TRBV30,TGTGCCTCCCGCCCTGGGAGGTACAATGAGCAGTTCTTC,CASRPGRYNEQFF
TRBJ1-6,-,-,TRBV7-6,TGTGCCAGCAGCCTGGCCTCTAATTCACCCCTCCACTTT,CASSLASNSPLHF
TRBJ2-5,-,-,TRBV4-1,TGCGCCAGCAGCCAAGGGGGGGCCCAAGAGACCCAGTACTTC,CASSQGGAQETQYF
TRBJ1-3,TRBD1,-,TRBV6-1,TGTGCCAGCAACCCAGGGGGCTCTGGAAACACCATATATTTT,CASNPGGSGNTIYF
TRBJ2-7,-,-,TRBV7-2,TGTGCCAGCAGCCCCCGCGGAGGCAATCCCTACGAGCAGTACTTC,CASSPRGGNPYEQYF
TRBJ1-1,TRBD1,-,TRBV18,TGTGCCAGCTCACCCACAGGGGGCAATAGAGCTTTCTTT,CASSPTGGNRAFF
TRBJ1-5,TRBD1,-,TRBV6-6,TGTGCCAGCAGTTACGGGACAGCGGGCAATCAGCCCCAGCATTTT,CASSYGTAGNQPQHF
TRBJ1-5,-,-,TRBV21-1,TGTGCCAGCAGACTACATTGGCATCATCAGCCCCAGCATTTT,CASRLHWHHQPQHF
TRBJ2-2,-,-,TRBV15,TGTGCCACCAGCAGACCTCTCACAGGGCCCGGGGAGCTGTTTTTT,CATSRPLTGPGELFF
TRBJ1-5,-,-,TRBV6-1,TGTGCCAGCAGTGAAGCGCCGGGACACCTCAATCAGCCCCAGCATTTT,CASSEAPGHLNQPQHF
TRBJ1-2,-,-,TRBV7-2,TGTGCCAGCAGCTTAGGGACGGGAGGGGTCAGGATCTATGGCTACACCTTC,CASSLGTGGVRIYGYTF
TRBJ1-2,TRBD1,-,TRBV5-4,TGTGCCAGCAGCTTTAGGGGACAGGGCAACTATGGCTACACCTTC,CASSFRGQGNYGYTF
TRBJ2-1,TRBD2,few,TRBV7-2,TGTGCCAGCAGCTTAGAAGGGACTAGCGGGCGTTACTACAATGAGCAGTTCTTC,CASSLEGTSGRYYNEQFF
TRBJ2-3,-,-,TRBV29-1,TGCAGCGTTGACCCCGCTTGGACTAGCACAGATACGCAGTATTTT,CSVDPAWTSTDTQYF
TRBJ1-1,TRBD1,-,TRBV6-6,TGTGCCAGCAGTTCCCCGGGACAGGGTCCGAACACTGAAGCTTTCTTT,CASSSPGQGPNTEAFF
TRBJ2-1,TRBD2,-,TRBV6-1,TGTGCCAGCAGTACCAGGGGCGGGAGGTACAATGAGCAGTTCTTC,CASSTRGGRYNEQFF
TRBJ1-6,TRBD1,-,TRBV30,TGTGCCTGGAGAGTCTTAGGGACAGGGAATTCACCCCTCCACTTT,CAWRVLGTGNSPLHF
TRBJ1-1,-,-,TRBV5-6,TGTGCCAGCAGCTTATCTGTGAACACTGAAGCTTTCTTT,CASSLSVNTEAFF
TRBJ2-7,TRBD1,-,TRBV28,TGTGCCAGTACCCGCCCGGGACAGGGAAGCGAGCAGTACTTC,CASTRPGQGSEQYF
TRBJ1-1,-,-,TRBV7-2,TGTGCCAGCAGTCCGAAAAGGGACACTGAAGCTTTCTTT,CASSPKRDTEAFF
TRBJ1-1,-,-,TRBV15,TGTGCCACCAACGATTGGGCCGACAGCACTGAAGCTTTCTTT,CATNDWADSTEAFF
TRBJ2-2,-,-,TRBV9,TGTGCCAGCAGCCCGAACACCGGGGAGCTGTTTTTT,CASSPNTGELFF
TRBJ1-2,TRBD1,-,TRBV4-1,TGCGCCAGCAGCCCAGGGGACAGGGCTAACTATGGCTACACCTTC,CASSPGDRANYGYTF
TRBJ1-1,TRBD1,-,TRBV7-8,TGTGCCAGCAGCCGAACAGGGGAGGAAGCTTTCTTT,CASSRTGEEAFF
TRBJ2-7,-,once,TRBV7-9,TGTGCCAGCAGCCGTTTTTTTAGCTCCTACGAGCAGTACTTC,CASSRFFSSYEQYF
TRBJ1-1,TRBD1,-,TRBV7-2,TGTGCCAGCAGCCTGACAGGGACGAACACTGAAGCTTTCTTT,CASSLTGTNTEAFF
TRBJ2-4,TRBD2,-,TRBV30,TGTGCCTGGAGTGTGGGAGGGACCAAAAACATTCAGTACTTC,CAWSVGGTKNIQYF
TRBJ2-3,TRBD2,-,TRBV10-2,TGCGCCAGCAGTCGACTAGCGGGAGGCGAAAGCACAGATACGCAGTATTTT,CASSRLAGGESTDTQYF
TRBJ1-1,-,-,TRBV2,TGTGCCAGCAGATTTCTGGGATTCACTGAAGCTTTCTTT,CASRFLGFTEAFF
TRBJ1-2,-,-,TRBV5-1,TGCGCCAGCAGCTTGGCCGGGGGTTCTGGCTATGGCTACACCTTC,CASSLAGGSGYGYTF
TRBJ2-2,TRBD2,-,TRBV28,TGTGCCAGCAGCTTTAGCGGGAGGGACGGGGAGCTGTTTTTT,CASSFSGRDGELFF
TRBJ1-2,-,-,TRBV2,TGTGCCAGCAGTTCCCCGTCAACAGGGTTTCAGGATGGCTACACCTTC,CASSSPSTGFQDGYTF
TRBJ2-3,-,-,TRBV18,TGTGCCAGCTTCCCGGGGGCGGGAGATACGCAGTATTTT,CASFPGAGDTQYF
TRBJ2-1,TRBD2,-,TRBV7-6,TGTGCCAGCAGCTTATCCCGGACTAGCGGGAGCTACAATGAGCAGTTCTTC,CASSLSRTSGSYNEQFF
TRBJ1-5,TRBD1,-,TRBV30,TGTGCCTGGAGCGGGACAGGGGTAAATCAGCCCCAGCATTTT,CAWSGTGVNQPQHF
TRBJ1-1,-,-,TRBV6-5,TGTGCCAGCAGTTACTCGGGGGATGAAGCTTTCTTT,CASSYSGDEAFF
TRBJ2-7,-,-,TRBV28,TGTGCCAGCAGTTCGACTCCCTACGAGCAGTACTTC,CASSSTPYEQYF
TRBJ1-4,-,-,TRBV4-1,TGCGCCAGCAGCCCTCGAGGACCCGCCCGGACTAATGAAAAACTGTTTTTT,CASSPRGPARTNEKLFF
TRBJ2-7,TRBD1,-,TRBV30,TGTGCCGGACAGGGGGCCTACGAGCAGTACTTC,CAGQGAYEQYF
TRBJ2-7,TRBD1,-,TRBV5-1,TGCGCCAGCAGCGGGACAGACTACGAGCAGTACTTC,CASSGTDYEQYF
TRBJ2-1,-,-,TRBV29-1,TGCAGCGTTGACGGCGGAGGGGATAATGAGCAGTTCTTC,CSVDGGGDNEQFF
TRBJ2-7,-,-,TRBV7-8,TGTGCCAGCAGCTTAGATCCGCGGAGCTCCTACGAGCAGTACTTC,CASSLDPRSSYEQYF
TRBJ1-4,-,-,TRBV19,TGTGCCCGAGACAGCCGTAATGAAAAACTGTTTTTT,CARDSRNEKLFF
TRBJ1-1,-,-,TRBV30,TGTGCCTGGAGTAACGGCCCGAGAGCTGAAGCTTTCTTT,CAWSNGPRAEAFF